The 24 T cell receptor beta chains below were found in one sample sequenced in a study of blood T cell repertoires in COVID-19. Profiled with immunoSEQ multiplex PCR; TCRdb holds only in-frame clones, not every one. Here the sample spans roughly 180,000 clones, around 85% being singletons. The sample was peripheral blood. Receptors were obtained from a man older than 75 with COVID-19, enrolled during active disease.

This chain links TRBV24-1 with TRBJ2-2, with D hard to call. The germline CDR1 and CDR2 sequences are KGHDR and SFDVKD. V shed 6 bases and J shed 4 bases, with 5 bases lying between them. The CDR3 contains 12 residues. This chain's CDR3 is CATSFITGELFF. The CDR3 DNA follows: TGTGCCACCAGTTTTATCACCGGGGAGCTGTTTTTT.

The genes are TRBV24-1 and TRBJ1-1; 9 bases align to TRBD1. CDR1 KGHDR and CDR2 SFDVKD come from the germline V gene. The V gene end was trimmed by 9 bases and the J gene end by 1 base; junction bases not matched to a gene: 2. The CDR3 is made up of 13 amino acids. The CDR3 here is CATRDRENTEAFF. CDR3 bases: TGTGCCACCCGGGACAGGGAGAACACTGAAGCTTTCTTT.

The rearrangement uses TRBV18 and TRBJ2-1; 7 bases agree with TRBD2. This CDR3 is built from 14 residues. Looked up from germline, CDR1 is KGHSH and CDR2 is LQKENI. The J segment lost 4 bases and the V segment lost 6 bases, leaving 6 bases of the junction unmatched. The DNA of the CDR3 is TGTGCCAGCTCCGAATTGGGAGGGTACAATGAGCAGTTCTTC. It specifies CASSELGGYNEQFF.

The genes are TRBV28 and TRBJ1-1; 7 nucleotides agree with TRBD1. The J segment lost 4 bases and the V segment lost 6 bases, leaving 11 bases of the junction unmatched. Germline CDR1 and CDR2: MDHEN and SYDVKM. The CDR3 totals 15 residues. In DNA form, the CDR3 reads TGTGCCAGCAGCGCTGACAGGGAGAGGATCACTGAAGCTTTCTTT. Amino acids: CASSADRERITEAFF. The full variable domain, with the rest looked up from reference TRBV28 and TRBJ1-1, is DVKVTQSSRYLVKRTGEKVFLECVQDMDHENMFWYRQDPGLGLRLIYFSYDVKMKEKGDIPEGYSVSREKKERFSLILESASTNQTSMYLCASSADRERITEAFFGQGTRLTVV.

The chain is built from TRBV11-2 and TRBJ1-3; D gene uncertain. This CDR3 is 18 amino acids long. Germline lookup yields CDR1 SGHAT and CDR2 FQNNGV. V was trimmed by 1 base and J by 0 bases, leaving 16 bases between them. CDR3 sequence: CASSLVRVRPSSGNTIYF. For the CDR3, the DNA is TGTGCCAGCAGCTTAGTACGGGTTAGACCGAGCTCTGGAAACACCATATATTTT.

The CDR3 DNA is TGTGCCAGCAGCCTCCAACTACCGAGGAATTCACCCCTCCACTTT. Protein product: CASSLQLPRNSPLHF. V is TRBV11-1 and J is TRBJ1-6; D is unresolved. The CDR3 consists of 15 residues. V shed 5 bases and J shed 7 bases, with 15 bases lying between them. Germline V gene data show CDR1 as SGHAT and CDR2 as FQDESV (reference sequence).

This clone came up a few times. The V call is TRBV3-1 (or the pseudogene TRBV3-2), the J call TRBJ1-1; the D is unclear. The V end lost 2 bases, the J end lost 4 bases, and 8 bases lay between the germline ends. The CDR3 extends over 13 amino acids. Germline V gene lookup returns CDR1 LGHDT and CDR2 YNNKEL (reference sequence). The CDR3 loop reads CASSQLTGTEAFF. CDR3 DNA sequence: TGTGCCAGCAGCCAACTCACCGGCACTGAAGCTTTCTTT.

This clone turned up a few times. V usage is TRBV28 and J usage is TRBJ1-2, with 11 bases identical to TRBD1. From germline, CDR1 is MDHEN and CDR2 SYDVKM. CDR3 size: 15 residues. The V gene end was trimmed by 4 bases and the J gene end by 7 bases; junction bases not matched to a gene: 8. CDR3 sequence reads: CASSSPGQGAVGYTF. The CDR3 nucleotides read TGTGCCAGCAGTTCCCCTGGACAGGGGGCAGTTGGCTACACCTTC.

The chain has TRBV5-1 and TRBJ2-1, with TRBD2 matching 8 bases. V trimming: 1 base; J trimming: 2 bases; junction bases outside the gene matches: 2. Germline CDR1 reads SGHRS; CDR2 reads YFSETQ. The CDR3 is 15 amino acids. The CDR3 protein is CASSLTGGAYNEQFF. DNA of the CDR3: TGCGCCAGCAGCTTGACCGGGGGGGCCTACAATGAGCAGTTCTTC.

The chain recombines TRBV3-1 (or the pseudogene TRBV3-2) with TRBJ1-5; TRBD1 agrees at 11 bases. Unmatched junction bases numbered 7, after V lost 5 bases and J lost 10 bases. The CDR3 is 14 amino acids. The germline CDR1 and CDR2 sequences are LGHDT and YNNKEL (reference sequence). DNA of the CDR3: TGTGCCAGCAGCGAGGGACAGGGGGGCCTCCCCCAGCATTTT. It is translated as CASSEGQGGLPQHF.

The chain uses TRBV5-1 and TRBJ2-7; TRBD2 agrees at 12 bases. Germline loops: CDR1 SGHRS, CDR2 YFSETQ. J gave up 7 bases and V 4 bases, and 9 bases lay outside the gene matches. CDR3 length equals 15 residues. CDR3 region: CASSPGLAGPGEQYF. DNA of the CDR3: TGCGCCAGCAGCCCGGGACTAGCGGGCCCTGGGGAGCAGTACTTC. Supplemented by reference TRBV5-1 and TRBJ2-7, the full variable domain reads KAGVTQTPRYLIKTRGQQVTLSCSPISGHRSVSWYQQTPGQGLQFLFEYFSETQRNKGNFPGRFSGRQFSNSRSEMNVSTLELGDSALYLCASSPGLAGPGEQYFGPGTRLTVT.

Only one count was recorded for this clone. The chain carries TRBV9 and TRBJ1-1; a weak D match, TRBD1 (6 bases). CDR3 length: 13 amino acids. Germline CDR1 SGDLS, CDR2 YYNGEE. V was trimmed by 4 bases and J by 4 bases, leaving 11 bases between them. CDR3 bases: TGTGCCAGCAGCTTAACAGGGAGCACTGAAGCTTTCTTT. This sequence encodes CASSLTGSTEAFF. The whole variable domain, remainder taken from reference TRBV9 and TRBJ1-1, is DSGVTQTPKHLITATGQRVTLRCSPRSGDLSVYWYQQSLDQGLQFLIQYYNGEERAKGNILERFSAQQFPDLHSELNLSSLELGDSALYFCASSLTGSTEAFFGQGTRLTVV.

The V gene is TRBV7-8, the J gene TRBJ1-1; D uncertain. Per the germline V gene, CDR1 is SGHVS and CDR2 is FQNEAQ. V shed 7 bases and J shed 1 base, with 13 bases lying between them. This CDR3 contains 14 residues. DNA for the CDR3: TGTGCCAGCACCCCTCAGGAGGCGAACACTGAAGCTTTCTTT. It yields the protein CASTPQEANTEAFF.

J is TRBJ1-5 and V is TRBV10-2, with no clear D. Trimming cost V 0 bases and J 7 bases, with 7 bases left between them. CDR1 is WSHSY and CDR2 is SAAADI in the germline V gene. This CDR3 contains 13 residues. Here the CDR3 DNA reads TGCGCCAGCAGTGAGTCGACGGGGCAGCCCCAGCATTTT. Protein: CASSESTGQPQHF.

The chain combines TRBV9 with TRBJ2-3; the D is unclear. V lost 3 bases and J lost 2, with 7 bases in between. This CDR3 has 13 residues. The germline V gene encodes CDR1 SGDLS and CDR2 YYNGEE. The CDR3 here is CASSDINTDTQYF. The CDR3 bases are TGTGCCAGCAGCGACATAAACACAGATACGCAGTATTTT.

The chain has TRBV5-1 and TRBJ1-2; 8 nucleotides line up with TRBD1. The V and J ends lost 4 bases and 2 bases, in that order; junction bases with no gene match: 7. The CDR3 is 15 amino acids. The germline CDR1 and CDR2 sequences are SGHRS and YFSETQ. The CDR3 spells CASSLGQDNNYGYTF. The CDR3 coding sequence is TGCGCCAGCAGCCTGGGACAGGACAACAACTATGGCTACACCTTC.

The rearrangement links TRBV7-3 to TRBJ2-1; 8 positions match TRBD1. CDR3 length equals 15 residues. J gave up 6 bases and V 3 bases, and 7 bases lay outside the gene matches. CDR1 and CDR2 from the germline V gene are SGHTA and FQGTGA. The CDR3 region has the DNA TGTGCCAGCAGCTTCGGACAGGGTGACGGCAATGAGCAGTTCTTC. Residues: CASSFGQGDGNEQFF.

In this sample, this clone turned up once. The chain carries TRBV19 and TRBJ1-1, with TRBD1 as a possible D gene (5 bases). The length of the CDR3 is 13 residues. Trimming left V 2 bases short and J 3 bases short, with 7 bases between. Looked up from germline, CDR1 is LNHDA and CDR2 is SQIVND (reference sequence). For the CDR3, the DNA is TGTGCCAGTAGTATACGGGGGGACACTGAAGCTTTCTTT. Its protein product is CASSIRGDTEAFF.

The genes are TRBV5-6 and TRBJ1-2, with 8 positions matching TRBD1. The V gene end was trimmed by 4 bases and the J gene end by 8 bases; junction bases not matched to a gene: 7. Germline V gene lookup returns CDR1 SGHDT and CDR2 YYEEEE. This CDR3 contains 13 residues. This chain's CDR3 is CASSVGQVGGYTF. CDR3 coding DNA: TGTGCCAGCAGCGTGGGACAGGTCGGAGGCTACACCTTC.

This chain connects TRBV19 to TRBJ2-5, with 10 positions matching TRBD2. From germline, CDR1 is LNHDA and CDR2 SQIVND (reference sequence). V shed 6 bases, J shed 0 bases, and the junction held 16 bases outside the gene matches. The CDR3 runs 19 residues. CDR3 DNA sequence: TGTGCCAGTAGCCCAACGTCTAGCGGGGGCCGGTTTTACCAAGAGACCCAGTACTTC. Translating it yields CASSPTSSGGRFYQETQYF.

This clone appeared a few times. The chain joins TRBV18 to TRBJ1-1; D is uncertain. CDR3 length: 14 amino acids. The V end lost 3 bases, the J end lost 5 bases, and 13 bases lay between the germline ends. Germline CDR1 is KGHSH and CDR2 is LQKENI. DNA of the CDR3: TGTGCCAGCTCACCGGGGAATTCGGGAACTGAAGCTTTCTTT. It specifies CASSPGNSGTEAFF.

For this clone: In the same sample, other DNA sequences code for this CDR3. The rearrangement links TRBV19 to TRBJ1-5; 7 nucleotides line up with TRBD1. Germline-derived CDR1 and CDR2 are LNHDA and SQIVND (reference sequence). V was clipped by 1 base and J by 2 bases; unmatched bases: 2. The CDR3 consists of 15 residues. In DNA form, the CDR3 reads TGTGCCAGTAGTATAGGAGACAGGGGCAATCAGCCCCAGCATTTT. As protein: CASSIGDRGNQPQHF.

This rearrangement joins TRBV25-1 to TRBJ1-5; a possible D gene is TRBD1 (5 bases). Per germline, CDR1 MGHDK and CDR2 SYGVNS. V was pared by 3 bases and J by 0 bases, with 9 bases between. This CDR3 is built from 15 residues. The CDR3 loop reads CASSDTRDSNQPQHF. The DNA of the CDR3 is TGTGCCAGCAGTGATACCAGGGATAGCAATCAGCCCCAGCATTTT.

A remark on this clone: Other DNA sequences in the sample encode the same CDR3. The chain couples TRBV5-1 to TRBJ1-6; D is undetermined. In germline, CDR1 is SGHRS, CDR2 YFSETQ. V lost 4 bases to trimming and J lost 5 bases, with 10 bases between them. The CDR3 is 14 residues long. CDR3 sequence reads: CASSPTENNSPLHF. In nucleotides, the CDR3 is TGCGCCAGCAGCCCTACAGAGAATAATTCACCCCTCCACTTT.